One and the same sample provided the 30 T cell receptor beta chains below, sequenced in a study of cytomegalovirus exposure and HLA in healthy donors. PCR involved 60 Vbeta and 13 Jbeta primers. Assay used: immunoSEQ multiplex PCR; TCRdb lists only in-frame clones, some missing. The table shows about 160,000 clones, with around 72% occurring only once. Sample: PBMCs. Receptors originate from a female donor in good health and CMV-seronegative.

The genes are TRBV4-1 and TRBJ1-1; a weak D match, TRBD1 (6 bases). Per the germline V gene, CDR1 is MGHRA and CDR2 is YSYEKL. Trimming took 0 bases from V and 5 from J, leaving 13 bases between them. This CDR3 has 15 amino acids. The CDR3 sequence: CASSQEAGRGTEAFF. The CDR3 region has the DNA TGCGCCAGCAGCCAAGAAGCGGGGAGGGGGACTGAAGCTTTCTTT.

The rearrangement uses TRBV4-1 and TRBJ1-1; 10 nucleotides agree with TRBD1. Germline V gene lookup returns CDR1 MGHRA and CDR2 YSYEKL. J lost 0 bases, V lost 0 bases, and 7 bases had no gene match. The CDR3 runs 18 residues. The CDR3 loop is CASSQDRGQGTMNTEAFF. CDR3 in DNA: TGCGCCAGCAGCCAAGATAGGGGACAGGGGACCATGAACACTGAAGCTTTCTTT.

The chain joins TRBV4-1 to TRBJ2-2, with D possibly being TRBD1 (7 bases). The CDR3 length is 15 residues. Trimming pared 1 base from V and 5 bases from J, leaving 11 bases between. CDR1 MGHRA and CDR2 YSYEKL come from the germline V gene. This CDR3 is CASSQVPGGTGELFF. CDR3 DNA: TGCGCCAGCAGCCAAGTCCCAGGGGGGACCGGGGAGCTGTTTTTT.

The rearrangement links TRBV19 to TRBJ2-5; 10 bases agree with TRBD1. The trim removed 6 bases at V and 2 bases at J, leaving 3 bases unmatched. The CDR3 contains 14 residues. Germline loops: CDR1 LNHDA, CDR2 SQIVND (reference sequence). The CDR3, as DNA: TGTGCCAGTAGAGACAGGGGGCGACAAGAGACCCAGTACTTC. It codes for CASRDRGRQETQYF.

This clone has a handful of counts. The chain is built from TRBV5-1 and TRBJ2-4; no definite D call. The CDR3 length is 13 residues. The ends were cut back, 0 bases at V and 5 bases at J, with 6 bases in the middle. Germline CDR1 reads SGHRS; CDR2 reads YFSETQ. This chain's CDR3 is CASSLGLENIQYF. CDR3 sequence (DNA): TGCGCCAGCAGCTTGGGACTGGAAAACATTCAGTACTTC.

The chain combines TRBV5-1 with TRBJ2-1; TRBD2 matches at 7 bases. The trim removed 2 bases at V and 0 bases at J, leaving 8 bases unmatched. Germline loops: CDR1 SGHRS, CDR2 YFSETQ. The CDR3 runs 17 residues. CDR3 bases: TGCGCCAGCAGCTTCGGGGGAGGGAGAAGCTCCTACAATGAGCAGTTCTTC. Residues: CASSFGGGRSSYNEQFF.

This clone has a handful of counts. The chain couples TRBV19 to TRBJ2-7; D perhaps matches TRBD1 (6 bases). V lost 3 bases to trimming and J lost 5 bases, with 20 bases between them. Germline-derived CDR1 and CDR2 are LNHDA and SQIVND (reference sequence). CDR3 length: 16 amino acids. CDR3 in amino acids: CASSISRDNFFDEQYF. The DNA of the CDR3 is TGTGCCAGTAGTATCAGTCGGGACAACTTTTTCGACGAGCAGTACTTC.

The rearrangement uses TRBV19 and TRBJ2-3, with D perhaps matching TRBD1 (6 bases). Germline V lookup: CDR1 LNHDA, CDR2 SQIVND (reference sequence). V lost 10 bases and J lost 0, with 17 bases in between. The CDR3 totals 15 residues. DNA of the CDR3: TGTGCCAAAATACAGGGACCATCTAGCACAGATACGCAGTATTTT. Translating it yields CAKIQGPSSTDTQYF.

J is TRBJ1-4 and V is TRBV5-1; D unclear. Per the germline V gene, CDR1 is SGHRS and CDR2 is YFSETQ. CDR3 length: 14 residues. V gave up 1 base and J gave up 8 bases, with 12 bases separating them. The CDR3 DNA is TGCGCCAGCAGCTTGTCTCCGTCGGGGGAAAAACTGTTTTTT. Protein sequence: CASSLSPSGEKLFF.

The rearrangement joins TRBV11-1 to TRBJ2-1; 10 positions match TRBD2. Germline V lookup: CDR1 SGHAT, CDR2 FQDESV (reference sequence). The V gene end was trimmed by 0 bases and the J gene end by 5 bases; junction bases not matched to a gene: 1. The CDR3 spans 15 residues. CDR3 nucleotide sequence: TGTGCCAGCAGCTTAGCCACTAGCGGGAACAATGAGCAGTTCTTC. Its translation: CASSLATSGNNEQFF.

The chain carries TRBV4-1 and TRBJ2-1; tentative D call: TRBD2 (7 bases). The CDR3 runs to 14 residues. Germline V lookup: CDR1 MGHRA, CDR2 YSYEKL. Trimming left V 0 bases short and J 6 bases short, with 9 bases between. DNA for the CDR3: TGCGCCAGCAGCCAAGATCGGGGGGCCAATGAGCAGTTCTTC. As protein: CASSQDRGANEQFF.

J is TRBJ2-5 and V is TRBV7-2; tentative D call: TRBD1 (5 bases). CDR1 and CDR2 (germline): SGHTA, FQGNSA. Trimming left V 4 bases short and J 3 bases short, with 12 bases between. The CDR3 length is 14 residues. CDR3 loop: CASSWGGQKETQYF. The CDR3 region has the DNA TGTGCCAGCAGCTGGGGCGGTCAAAAAGAGACCCAGTACTTC.

This sequence joins TRBV19 and TRBJ1-4; D is undetermined. The CDR3 is 17 residues long. From germline, CDR1 is LNHDA and CDR2 SQIVND (reference sequence). V shed 7 bases and J shed 0 bases, with 18 bases lying between them. The CDR3 loop is CASTTRRAGPTNEKLFF. CDR3 coding DNA: TGTGCCAGTACCACAAGGAGGGCCGGTCCAACTAATGAAAAACTGTTTTTT.

This clone was picked up one time. The J gene is TRBJ2-5, the V gene TRBV2; 7 bases agree with TRBD1. The J call may be in error: the DNA end matches TRBJ2-7 better. The CDR3 length is 14 residues. Germline CDR1 is SNHLY and CDR2 is FYNNEI. The CDR3 sequence is CASSRGQSPYEQYF. CDR3 in DNA: TGTGCCAGCAGCAGGGGACAGAGTCCATACGAGCAGTACTTC.

The chain employs TRBV18 and TRBJ2-3; D gene unclear. Deletions cut 3 bases from V and 6 bases from J, with 10 bases between. The CDR3 loop spans 13 amino acids. Germline loops: CDR1 KGHSH, CDR2 LQKENI. Here the CDR3 DNA reads TGTGCCAGCTCACCCGGCGCCGGGGATACGCAGTATTTT. As protein: CASSPGAGDTQYF.

The table lists this clone with a count of one. The chain carries TRBV29-1 and TRBJ2-2; TRBD1 matches 9 bases. CDR1 is SQVTM and CDR2 is ANQGSEA in the germline V gene. Germline trimming cut 2 bases from V and 6 bases from J; bases unmatched to any gene: 1. CDR3 size: 13 residues. The CDR3 sequence is CSVERQGAGELFF. The CDR3 DNA follows: TGCAGCGTTGAAAGACAGGGGGCCGGGGAGCTGTTTTTT.

The rearrangement joins TRBV18 to TRBJ1-2; 9 bases are shared with TRBD1. The CDR3 length is 15 residues. The germline gives CDR1 KGHSH, CDR2 LQKENI. V lost 5 bases and J lost 2; bases outside the gene matches: 6. The CDR3 loop reads CASSGRTGANYGYTF. In DNA form, the CDR3 reads TGTGCCAGCTCAGGGCGGACAGGGGCGAACTATGGCTACACCTTC.

The rearrangement uses TRBV7-2 and TRBJ1-2; D gene uncertain. The V gene lost 6 bases and the J gene lost 3 bases, with 11 bases spanning the gap. The germline CDR1 and CDR2 sequences are SGHTA and FQGNSA. The CDR3 consists of 13 residues. Written as DNA, the CDR3 is TGTGCCAGCAGGGGGAGGGAGGACTATGGCTACACCTTC. This translates into CASRGREDYGYTF. Full variable domain (outside the CDR3, taken from reference TRBV7-2 and TRBJ1-2): GAGVSQSPSNKVTEKGKDVELRCDPISGHTALYWYRQSLGQGLEFLIYFQGNSAPDKSGLPSDRFSAERTGGSVSTLTIQRTQQEDSAVYLCASRGREDYGYTFGSGTRLTVV.

The rearrangement joins TRBV28 to TRBJ2-1; 10 bases agree with TRBD2. The CDR3 covers 22 residues. Per the germline V gene, CDR1 is MDHEN and CDR2 is SYDVKM. Unmatched junction bases numbered 23, after V lost 4 bases and J lost 2 bases. This CDR3 is CASSSLPGGLAERRGPYNEQFF. The CDR3, as DNA: TGTGCCAGCAGTTCACTCCCGGGCGGACTAGCGGAGAGGAGGGGGCCCTACAATGAGCAGTTCTTC.

The chain carries TRBV15 and TRBJ2-5, with 8 nucleotides matching TRBD1. CDR1 is LNHNV, CDR2 YYDKDF, per germline (reference sequence). The CDR3 runs 14 residues. With 3 bases clipped from V and 3 bases from J, the junction kept 3 bases outside the gene matches. CDR3 residues: CATSSYRGEETQYF. The CDR3, as DNA: TGTGCCACCAGCAGTTACAGGGGGGAAGAGACCCAGTACTTC.

The V gene is TRBV7-3, the J gene TRBJ2-3; TRBD2 might be the D (5 bases). The germline CDR1 and CDR2 sequences are SGHTA and FQGTGA. CDR3 size: 14 residues. Trimming left V 6 bases short and J 0 bases short, with 10 bases between. The CDR3 DNA follows: TGTGCCAGCAGTTTGCGGGCTAGCACAGATACGCAGTATTTT. Its translation is CASSLRASTDTQYF.

The rearrangement joins TRBV5-6 to TRBJ1-4, with TRBD1 identical over 8 bases. Germline V gives CDR1 SGHDT, CDR2 YYEEEE. V dropped 3 bases and J dropped 1; count of bases not matched to a gene: 14. The CDR3 runs to 19 residues. This CDR3 is CASSSRRTGRVRTNEKLFF. The CDR3 nucleotides read TGTGCCAGCAGCTCAAGAAGGACAGGGCGTGTTAGAACTAATGAAAAACTGTTTTTT.

The chain joins TRBV5-1 to TRBJ2-2; perhaps TRBD2 as D (6 bases). Germline V CDR1 and CDR2: SGHRS, YFSETQ. Trimming left V 9 bases short and J 5 bases short, with 17 bases between. The CDR3 totals 14 residues. This CDR3 reads CATHWDSSTGELFF. DNA of the CDR3: TGCGCCACCCACTGGGACTCCTCAACCGGGGAGCTGTTTTTT.

The chain couples TRBV7-8 to TRBJ2-7, with 8 bases that match TRBD2. Germline values: CDR1 SGHVS, CDR2 FQNEAQ. The CDR3 loop spans 14 amino acids. The ends lost 0 bases at V and 11 bases at J; junction bases unmatched: 9. CDR3 in amino acids: CASSLAYEGTREYF. CDR3 bases: TGTGCCAGCAGCTTAGCGTATGAAGGGACTAGGGAGTACTTC. Combining the CDR3 with reference TRBV7-8 and TRBJ2-7 gives the whole variable domain GAGVSQSPRYKVAKRGQDVALRCDPISGHVSLFWYQQALGQGPEFLTYFQNEAQLDKSGLPSDRFFAERPEGSVSTLKIQRTQQEDSAVYLCASSLAYEGTREYFGPGTRLTVT.

Only one count was recorded for this clone. V is TRBV7-2 and J is TRBJ1-2; 8 nucleotides align to TRBD1. V shed 1 base, J shed 4 bases, and the junction held 5 bases outside the gene matches. This CDR3 spans 15 amino acids. Germline V CDR1 and CDR2: SGHTA, FQGNSA. CDR3 residues: CASSLEPGGVYGYTF. The CDR3, as DNA: TGTGCCAGCAGCTTAGAGCCAGGGGGCGTCTATGGCTACACCTTC.

The rearrangement uses TRBV7-8 and TRBJ2-7; 11 bases match TRBD2. The length of the CDR3 is 14 residues. Germline CDR1 reads SGHVS; CDR2 reads FQNEAQ. J gave up 7 bases and V 1 base, and 3 bases lay outside the gene matches. CDR3 sequence reads: CASSLGLAGGEQYF. DNA for the CDR3: TGTGCCAGCAGCTTAGGCCTAGCGGGAGGAGAGCAGTACTTC.

The chain is built from TRBV4-2 and TRBJ1-5, with TRBD1 matching 7 bases. CDR1 is LGHNA, CDR2 YNFKEQ, per germline. The CDR3 has 15 amino acids. The V segment lost 1 base and the J segment 7 bases; nucleotides outside the gene matches: 7. This CDR3 reads CASSQVEGAEQPQHF. DNA of the CDR3: TGTGCCAGCAGCCAAGTGGAGGGGGCAGAGCAGCCCCAGCATTTT.

The chain carries TRBV6-6 and TRBJ2-2; D gene ambiguous. Germline V gives CDR1 MNHNY, CDR2 SVGAGI (reference sequence). This CDR3 comprises 13 residues. Trimming stripped 5 bases from V and 3 bases from J, with 7 bases between. The CDR3 is CASSHSDTGELFF. CDR3 nucleotide sequence: TGTGCCAGCAGTCACAGTGACACCGGGGAGCTGTTTTTT.

The J gene is TRBJ2-3, the V gene TRBV11-2; 11 bases agree with TRBD2. Germline CDR1 SGHAT, CDR2 FQNNGV. V shed 6 bases, J shed 1 base, and the junction held 6 bases outside the gene matches. The CDR3 extends over 16 amino acids. The CDR3 DNA follows: TGTGCCAGCAGTATCGGGACTAGCGGCCGCACAGATACGCAGTATTTT. It specifies CASSIGTSGRTDTQYF.

The chain is built from TRBV18 and TRBJ2-1; D perhaps matches TRBD1 (5 bases). The CDR3 consists of 16 residues. Trimming took off 3 bases at V and 3 bases at J, with 15 bases between the two ends. CDR1 KGHSH and CDR2 LQKENI come from the germline V gene. This CDR3 is CASSPSGKNDYNEQFF. CDR3 DNA sequence: TGTGCCAGCTCACCGTCAGGGAAGAACGACTACAATGAGCAGTTCTTC.